This is a list of T cell receptor beta chains from one sample in a study of cytomegalovirus exposure and HLA in healthy donors. The data were produced by immunoSEQ multiplex PCR, yet TCRdb's version contains in-frame clones alone and is incomplete. This table holds 200,000 to 250,000 clones, approximately 87% found once. Sequencing was done on a sample of PBMCs. The receptor source for this set is a human donor in good health. The CDR3 runs from the conserved cysteine through the conserved F or W. A D gene is named only where the DNA matches it firmly. Only part of the rows carry a size: once, few, many, or a class if the clone is expanded.

j_call: TRBJ2-7
v_call: TRBV2
clone_size: -
d_call: TRBD2
cdr3_aa: CASSTYSGSINEQYF
cdr3_nt: TGTGCCAGCAGTACTTATAGCGGGAGCATCAACGAGCAGTACTTC

j_call: TRBJ2-3
v_call: TRBV30
clone_size: once
d_call: -
cdr3_aa: CACSYPGVEPYPSTDTQYF
cdr3_nt: TGTGCCTGCTCTTACCCGGGGGTAGAGCCCTATCCTAGCACAGATACGCAGTATTTT

j_call: TRBJ2-1
v_call: TRBV7-9
clone_size: -
d_call: TRBD2
cdr3_aa: CSSSRSRMGGRAYNEQFF
cdr3_nt: TGTTCCAGCAGCCGTAGTAGGATGGGCGGGAGGGCCTACAATGAGCAGTTCTTC

j_call: TRBJ2-7
v_call: TRBV28
clone_size: once
d_call: -
cdr3_aa: CASRPPGFYEQYF
cdr3_nt: TGTGCCAGCCGACCCCCAGGGTTCTACGAGCAGTACTTC

j_call: TRBJ1-4
v_call: TRBV5-5
clone_size: -
d_call: -
cdr3_aa: CASTRTGSLATNEKLFF
cdr3_nt: TGTGCCAGCACTAGGACGGGATCCTTGGCAACTAATGAAAAACTGTTTTTT

j_call: TRBJ2-7
v_call: TRBV9
clone_size: -
d_call: -
cdr3_aa: CASSGGSGGYEQYF
cdr3_nt: TGTGCCAGCAGCGGCGGTAGCGGAGGGTACGAGCAGTACTTC

j_call: TRBJ2-1
v_call: TRBV19
clone_size: few
d_call: TRBD1
cdr3_aa: CASNRGRNEQFF
cdr3_nt: TGTGCCAGTAACAGGGGCAGGAATGAGCAGTTCTTC

j_call: TRBJ2-7
v_call: TRBV25-1
clone_size: -
d_call: TRBD1
cdr3_aa: CASSGDRVGLGEQYF
cdr3_nt: TGTGCCAGCAGTGGCGACAGGGTAGGCTTGGGCGAGCAGTACTTC

j_call: TRBJ1-2
v_call: TRBV6-6
clone_size: -
d_call: -
cdr3_aa: CASSSQGNYGYTF
cdr3_nt: TGTGCCAGCAGTTCTCAGGGTAACTATGGCTACACCTTC

j_call: TRBJ2-7
v_call: TRBV6-1
clone_size: -
d_call: -
cdr3_aa: CASSGGHSYEQYF
cdr3_nt: TGTGCCAGCTCCGGGGGGCACTCCTACGAGCAGTACTTC

j_call: TRBJ1-1
v_call: TRBV5-1
clone_size: few
d_call: -
cdr3_aa: CASSLAGGSEAFF
cdr3_nt: TGCGCCAGCAGCCTGGCTGGCGGCAGTGAAGCTTTCTTT

j_call: TRBJ2-7
v_call: TRBV27
clone_size: -
d_call: -
cdr3_aa: CASSLALTGRTYEQYF
cdr3_nt: TGTGCCAGCAGCCTAGCCCTTACAGGGCGCACCTACGAGCAGTACTTC

j_call: TRBJ1-2
v_call: TRBV4-3
clone_size: -
d_call: -
cdr3_aa: CASSQGTGTRGYTF
cdr3_nt: TGCGCCAGCAGCCAGGGAACCGGGACACGTGGCTACACCTTC

j_call: TRBJ2-7
v_call: TRBV6-5
clone_size: -
d_call: TRBD2
cdr3_aa: CASTGTKFYEQYF
cdr3_nt: TGTGCCAGCACCGGGACTAAGTTTTACGAGCAGTACTTC

j_call: TRBJ1-1
v_call: TRBV19
clone_size: -
d_call: TRBD1
cdr3_aa: CASSSDRARSGNTEAFF
cdr3_nt: TGTGCCAGTAGCAGCGACAGGGCCAGGTCAGGGAACACTGAAGCTTTCTTT

j_call: TRBJ2-1
v_call: TRBV25-1
clone_size: once
d_call: -
cdr3_aa: CASGGLGGNEQFF
cdr3_nt: TGTGCCAGCGGAGGACTGGGGGGCAATGAGCAGTTCTTC

j_call: TRBJ2-1
v_call: TRBV7-6
clone_size: -
d_call: TRBD1
cdr3_aa: CASSPILWTGVMNEQFF
cdr3_nt: TGTGCCAGCAGCCCAATCCTATGGACAGGGGTTATGAATGAGCAGTTCTTC

j_call: TRBJ2-4
v_call: TRBV6-1
clone_size: -
d_call: -
cdr3_aa: CASSEARNIQYF
cdr3_nt: TGTGCCAGCAGTGAAGCTCGGAACATTCAGTACTTC

j_call: TRBJ2-7
v_call: TRBV30
clone_size: -
d_call: -
cdr3_aa: CAWSASHTHEQYF
cdr3_nt: TGTGCCTGGAGTGCCTCCCACACCCACGAGCAGTACTTC

j_call: TRBJ2-7
v_call: TRBV11-1
clone_size: -
d_call: -
cdr3_aa: CASSSRELNSYEQYF
cdr3_nt: TGTGCCAGCAGCTCCCGAGAACTTAACTCCTACGAGCAGTACTTC

j_call: TRBJ1-3
v_call: TRBV19
clone_size: once
d_call: -
cdr3_aa: CASSIEGGGSHSGNTIYF
cdr3_nt: TGTGCCAGTAGTATTGAAGGTGGGGGCAGCCACTCTGGAAACACCATATATTTT

j_call: TRBJ1-1
v_call: TRBV10-3
clone_size: -
d_call: -
cdr3_aa: CAISEGDEAFF
cdr3_nt: TGTGCCATCAGTGAAGGGGATGAAGCTTTCTTT

j_call: TRBJ2-2
v_call: TRBV7-9
clone_size: once
d_call: TRBD2
cdr3_aa: CSSSFPTSGRGNTGELFF
cdr3_nt: TGTTCCAGCAGTTTCCCTACTAGCGGGAGGGGAAACACCGGGGAGCTGTTTTTT

j_call: TRBJ2-3
v_call: TRBV5-1
clone_size: -
d_call: TRBD2
cdr3_aa: CASSALAGSTDTQYF
cdr3_nt: TGCGCCAGCAGCGCTCTAGCGGGGTCCACAGATACGCAGTATTTT

j_call: TRBJ2-1
v_call: TRBV19
clone_size: -
d_call: -
cdr3_aa: CASASTVGSYNEQFF
cdr3_nt: TGTGCCAGTGCATCGACAGTGGGCTCCTACAATGAGCAGTTCTTC

j_call: TRBJ1-5
v_call: TRBV4-2
clone_size: -
d_call: -
cdr3_aa: CASSQAGGDEIQPQHF
cdr3_nt: TGTGCCAGCAGCCAAGCGGGGGGCGATGAGATCCAGCCCCAGCATTTT

j_call: TRBJ1-5
v_call: TRBV2
clone_size: -
d_call: TRBD1
cdr3_aa: CASSEVTGSQQPQHF
cdr3_nt: TGTGCCAGCAGTGAAGTGACAGGGTCACAGCAGCCCCAGCATTTT

j_call: TRBJ1-1
v_call: TRBV19
clone_size: -
d_call: -
cdr3_aa: CASSIVGGNTEAFF
cdr3_nt: TGTGCCAGTAGTATTGTGGGGGGGAACACTGAAGCTTTCTTT

j_call: TRBJ2-3
v_call: TRBV11-2
clone_size: -
d_call: TRBD2
cdr3_aa: CASSLRSGSGDTQYF
cdr3_nt: TGTGCCAGCAGCTTACGAAGCGGGAGCGGAGATACGCAGTATTTT

j_call: TRBJ1-2
v_call: TRBV10-3
clone_size: -
d_call: -
cdr3_aa: CAISDRQIYGYTF
cdr3_nt: TGTGCCATCAGTGACCGACAGATCTATGGCTACACCTTC

j_call: TRBJ2-1
v_call: TRBV5-4
clone_size: -
d_call: TRBD2
cdr3_aa: CASSLESGRAGDEQFF
cdr3_nt: TGTGCCAGCAGCTTAGAAAGCGGGAGGGCCGGGGATGAGCAGTTCTTC

j_call: TRBJ2-3
v_call: TRBV7-2
clone_size: -
d_call: -
cdr3_aa: CASSLVRDTQYF
cdr3_nt: TGTGCCAGCAGCTTAGTACGGGATACGCAGTATTTT

j_call: TRBJ2-7
v_call: TRBV7-8
clone_size: -
d_call: -
cdr3_aa: CASSSRPSVTTYEQYF
cdr3_nt: TGTGCCAGCAGCTCCCGTCCCAGCGTGACCACGTACGAGCAGTACTTC

j_call: TRBJ2-6
v_call: TRBV28
clone_size: -
d_call: TRBD1
cdr3_aa: CASSLEPGTGFGANVLTF
cdr3_nt: TGTGCCAGCAGTTTAGAACCCGGGACAGGGTTTGGGGCCAACGTCCTGACTTTC

j_call: TRBJ2-3
v_call: TRBV11-3
clone_size: -
d_call: -
cdr3_aa: CASSLLPPDTQYF
cdr3_nt: TGTGCCAGCAGCCTACTCCCCCCAGATACGCAGTATTTT

j_call: TRBJ2-1
v_call: TRBV25-1
clone_size: -
d_call: TRBD1
cdr3_aa: CASSGDSGDEQFF
cdr3_nt: TGTGCCAGCAGTGGGGACAGTGGCGATGAGCAGTTCTTC

j_call: TRBJ2-1
v_call: TRBV27
clone_size: -
d_call: -
cdr3_aa: CASSPPKRLDYNEQFF
cdr3_nt: TGTGCCAGCAGTCCGCCCAAAAGGCTAGATTACAATGAGCAGTTCTTC

j_call: TRBJ2-1
v_call: TRBV11-3
clone_size: -
d_call: -
cdr3_aa: CASSLDRQATEQFF
cdr3_nt: TGTGCCAGCAGCTTAGACCGACAGGCAACTGAGCAGTTCTTC

j_call: TRBJ2-7
v_call: TRBV11-2
clone_size: -
d_call: -
cdr3_aa: CASSLIVGGENEQYF
cdr3_nt: TGTGCCAGCAGCTTAATCGTGGGGGGTGAAAACGAGCAGTACTTC

j_call: TRBJ2-7
v_call: TRBV7-9
clone_size: -
d_call: TRBD2
cdr3_aa: CASSRLAYEQYF
cdr3_nt: TGTGCCAGCAGCCGACTAGCGTACGAGCAGTACTTC

j_call: TRBJ2-4
v_call: TRBV6-1
clone_size: -
d_call: -
cdr3_aa: CAGSLAGFTQYF
cdr3_nt: TGTGCCGGCAGTTTGGCAGGGTTCACTCAGTACTTC

j_call: TRBJ1-5
v_call: TRBV7-3
clone_size: -
d_call: TRBD1
cdr3_aa: CASSQTGEGQPQHF
cdr3_nt: TGTGCCAGCAGCCAGACAGGGGAAGGACAGCCCCAGCATTTT

j_call: TRBJ2-3
v_call: TRBV6-6
clone_size: -
d_call: TRBD1
cdr3_aa: CASSTTGGQDTQYF
cdr3_nt: TGTGCCAGCAGTACGACAGGGGGACAAGATACGCAGTATTTT

j_call: TRBJ1-1
v_call: TRBV2
clone_size: -
d_call: -
cdr3_aa: CTSSDEKLKNTEAFF
cdr3_nt: TGTACCAGCAGTGATGAGAAGCTCAAGAACACTGAAGCTTTCTTT

j_call: TRBJ2-5
v_call: TRBV28
clone_size: -
d_call: TRBD1
cdr3_aa: CASSRLPAGTGKRTQYF
cdr3_nt: TGTGCCAGCAGTCGACTACCGGCCGGGACAGGCAAAAGAACCCAGTACTTC

j_call: TRBJ2-1
v_call: TRBV7-2
clone_size: -
d_call: TRBD2
cdr3_aa: CASGGRREGYNEQFF
cdr3_nt: TGTGCCAGCGGGGGGAGGCGGGAGGGATACAATGAGCAGTTCTTC

j_call: TRBJ1-1
v_call: TRBV18
clone_size: -
d_call: -
cdr3_aa: CASSPLNNMNTEAFF
cdr3_nt: TGTGCCAGCTCCCCTTTGAATAACATGAACACTGAAGCTTTCTTT

j_call: TRBJ2-7
v_call: TRBV4-1
clone_size: -
d_call: TRBD2
cdr3_aa: CASSQPGLAGPYEQYF
cdr3_nt: TGCGCCAGCAGCCAACCCGGACTAGCGGGGCCCTACGAGCAGTACTTC

j_call: TRBJ2-2
v_call: TRBV7-9
clone_size: -
d_call: TRBD2
cdr3_aa: CASSGAAGVGTGELFF
cdr3_nt: TGTGCCAGCTCGGGGGCAGCGGGGGTTGGCACCGGGGAGCTGTTTTTT

j_call: TRBJ1-1
v_call: TRBV5-1
clone_size: -
d_call: -
cdr3_aa: CASSFGGDTEAFF
cdr3_nt: TGCGCCAGCAGCTTCGGGGGGGACACTGAAGCTTTCTTT

j_call: TRBJ2-7
v_call: TRBV5-4
clone_size: -
d_call: TRBD2
cdr3_aa: CASSDGTSGSFEQYF
cdr3_nt: TGTGCCAGCAGCGACGGGACTAGCGGGAGTTTCGAGCAGTACTTC

j_call: TRBJ2-7
v_call: TRBV4-3
clone_size: -
d_call: TRBD2
cdr3_aa: CASSPGTSGNSYEQYF
cdr3_nt: TGCGCCAGCAGCCCAGGGACTAGCGGGAATTCCTACGAGCAGTACTTC

j_call: TRBJ2-7
v_call: TRBV6-5
clone_size: -
d_call: TRBD2
cdr3_aa: CASSYSRGAYEQYF
cdr3_nt: TGTGCCAGCAGTTACTCTCGGGGGGCCTACGAGCAGTACTTC

j_call: TRBJ2-3
v_call: TRBV4-2
clone_size: -
d_call: TRBD2
cdr3_aa: CASSPPSAGVNTQYF
cdr3_nt: TGTGCCAGCAGCCCCCCCTCTGCGGGAGTAAATACGCAGTATTTT

j_call: TRBJ2-7
v_call: TRBV19
clone_size: -
d_call: TRBD1
cdr3_aa: CASSIGDRRLYEQYF
cdr3_nt: TGTGCCAGTAGTATTGGGGACAGGCGGCTATACGAGCAGTACTTC